These 10 T cell receptor beta chains originate from one sample sequenced in a study of blood T cell repertoires in COVID-19. Assay used: immunoSEQ multiplex PCR; TCRdb lists only in-frame clones, some missing. The repertoire consists of some 120,000 clones, with approximately 71% occurring once and the leading ten covering 2.2%. The specimen sequenced was peripheral blood. The receptors were gathered from a woman in her 70s with acute or convalescent COVID-19.

The rearrangement links TRBV7-6 to TRBJ2-3, with a tentative D call TRBD2 (5 bases). The CDR3 extends over 17 amino acids. The V end lost 1 base, the J end lost 1 base, and 15 bases lay between the germline ends. Germline CDR1 is SGHVS and CDR2 is FNYEAQ. Here the CDR3 reads CASSLEVPGFGTDTQYF. As DNA, the CDR3 is TGTGCCAGCAGCTTAGAGGTTCCGGGGTTCGGCACAGATACGCAGTATTTT.

This sequence joins TRBV29-1 and TRBJ2-7, with 8 positions matching TRBD1. After removal of 4 bases from V and 3 bases from J, the junction contained 5 bases not matched to a gene. Per germline, CDR1 SQVTM and CDR2 ANQGSEA. The CDR3 runs 13 residues. The DNA for the CDR3 is TGCAGCGTTGCCCGACAGGGGTTCTACGAGCAGTACTTC. It translates to CSVARQGFYEQYF.

The genes are TRBV18 and TRBJ2-7; TRBD2 matches 10 bases. Germline assignment: CDR1 KGHSH and CDR2 LQKENI. CDR3 size: 15 residues. Trimming removed 4 bases from V and 5 bases from J; junction bases left unmatched: 8. CDR3 DNA sequence: TGTGCCAGCTCACGTTCTAGCGGGGGAATCCACGAGCAGTACTTC. Its translation: CASSRSSGGIHEQYF.

J is TRBJ1-1 and V is TRBV5-1, with 10 bases lining up with TRBD1. CDR1 is SGHRS, CDR2 YFSETQ, per germline. The CDR3 spans 15 residues. J gave up 4 bases and V 5 bases, and 8 bases lay outside the gene matches. The CDR3 protein is CASSKGTGVSTEAFF. CDR3 coding DNA: TGCGCCAGCAGTAAAGGGACAGGGGTGAGCACTGAAGCTTTCTTT.

The chain recombines TRBV5-1 with TRBJ1-4, with a weak D call TRBD1 (5 bases). V lost 1 base to trimming and J lost 3 bases, with 19 bases between them. The CDR3 has 18 amino acids. Germline V gives CDR1 SGHRS, CDR2 YFSETQ. The CDR3, as DNA: TGCGCCAGCAGCTTGTTTTCTCCCGGGGGACCACCTAATGAAAAACTGTTTTTT. Its protein is CASSLFSPGGPPNEKLFF.

The J gene is TRBJ2-5, the V gene TRBV29-1, with 9 nucleotides matching TRBD1. CDR1 SQVTM and CDR2 ANQGSEA come from the germline V gene. The CDR3 spans 14 residues. The trim removed 6 bases at V and 2 bases at J, leaving 7 bases unmatched. The CDR3 sequence is CSVALGTGQETQYF. CDR3 bases: TGCAGCGTAGCCCTTGGGACAGGGCAAGAGACCCAGTACTTC.

Concerning this clone itself: The sample carries other DNA sequences with the same CDR3. The rearrangement links TRBV5-1 to TRBJ2-6; D remains unclear. Trimming removed 0 bases at V and 1 base at J, with 5 bases between. Germline values: CDR1 SGHRS, CDR2 YFSETQ. The CDR3 is made up of 15 amino acids. The CDR3 here is CASSLVESGANVLTF. The CDR3 nucleotides are TGCGCCAGCAGCTTGGTCGAGTCTGGGGCCAACGTCCTGACTTTC.

The chain recombines TRBV19 with TRBJ2-1; 9 nucleotides match TRBD2. Losses at the gene ends were 7 bases for V and 3 bases for J; bases not matched to a gene: 7. The CDR3 sequence is 15 residues long. CDR1 LNHDA and CDR2 SQIVND come from the germline V gene (reference sequence). Written as DNA, the CDR3 is TGTGCCAGTACCTCGACTAGCGGAGACTACAATGAGCAGTTCTTC. It encodes CASTSTSGDYNEQFF. Combining the CDR3 with reference TRBV19 and TRBJ2-1 gives the whole variable domain DGGITQSPKYLFRKEGQNVTLSCEQNLNHDAMYWYRQDPGQGLRLIYYSQIVNDFQKGDIAEGYSVSREKKESFPLTVTSAQKNPTAFYLCASTSTSGDYNEQFFGPGTRLTVL.

The chain combines TRBV11-2 with TRBJ1-1; D unresolved. Trimming cost V 1 base and J 5 bases, with 8 bases left between them. Germline CDR1 reads SGHAT; CDR2 reads FQNNGV. The CDR3 is 13 residues long. The CDR3 bases are TGTGCCAGCAGCTTAGTTGGAGGAACTGAAGCTTTCTTT. Its protein product is CASSLVGGTEAFF.

V gene TRBV12-3 or TRBV12-4 combines with J gene TRBJ1-5, with D maybe TRBD1 (6 bases). CDR3 size: 13 residues. The ends were cut back, 5 bases at V and 3 bases at J, with 8 bases in the middle. CDR3 nucleotide sequence: TGTGCCAGCAGTGGACAGCTCAATCAGCCCCAGCATTTT. Protein: CASSGQLNQPQHF.